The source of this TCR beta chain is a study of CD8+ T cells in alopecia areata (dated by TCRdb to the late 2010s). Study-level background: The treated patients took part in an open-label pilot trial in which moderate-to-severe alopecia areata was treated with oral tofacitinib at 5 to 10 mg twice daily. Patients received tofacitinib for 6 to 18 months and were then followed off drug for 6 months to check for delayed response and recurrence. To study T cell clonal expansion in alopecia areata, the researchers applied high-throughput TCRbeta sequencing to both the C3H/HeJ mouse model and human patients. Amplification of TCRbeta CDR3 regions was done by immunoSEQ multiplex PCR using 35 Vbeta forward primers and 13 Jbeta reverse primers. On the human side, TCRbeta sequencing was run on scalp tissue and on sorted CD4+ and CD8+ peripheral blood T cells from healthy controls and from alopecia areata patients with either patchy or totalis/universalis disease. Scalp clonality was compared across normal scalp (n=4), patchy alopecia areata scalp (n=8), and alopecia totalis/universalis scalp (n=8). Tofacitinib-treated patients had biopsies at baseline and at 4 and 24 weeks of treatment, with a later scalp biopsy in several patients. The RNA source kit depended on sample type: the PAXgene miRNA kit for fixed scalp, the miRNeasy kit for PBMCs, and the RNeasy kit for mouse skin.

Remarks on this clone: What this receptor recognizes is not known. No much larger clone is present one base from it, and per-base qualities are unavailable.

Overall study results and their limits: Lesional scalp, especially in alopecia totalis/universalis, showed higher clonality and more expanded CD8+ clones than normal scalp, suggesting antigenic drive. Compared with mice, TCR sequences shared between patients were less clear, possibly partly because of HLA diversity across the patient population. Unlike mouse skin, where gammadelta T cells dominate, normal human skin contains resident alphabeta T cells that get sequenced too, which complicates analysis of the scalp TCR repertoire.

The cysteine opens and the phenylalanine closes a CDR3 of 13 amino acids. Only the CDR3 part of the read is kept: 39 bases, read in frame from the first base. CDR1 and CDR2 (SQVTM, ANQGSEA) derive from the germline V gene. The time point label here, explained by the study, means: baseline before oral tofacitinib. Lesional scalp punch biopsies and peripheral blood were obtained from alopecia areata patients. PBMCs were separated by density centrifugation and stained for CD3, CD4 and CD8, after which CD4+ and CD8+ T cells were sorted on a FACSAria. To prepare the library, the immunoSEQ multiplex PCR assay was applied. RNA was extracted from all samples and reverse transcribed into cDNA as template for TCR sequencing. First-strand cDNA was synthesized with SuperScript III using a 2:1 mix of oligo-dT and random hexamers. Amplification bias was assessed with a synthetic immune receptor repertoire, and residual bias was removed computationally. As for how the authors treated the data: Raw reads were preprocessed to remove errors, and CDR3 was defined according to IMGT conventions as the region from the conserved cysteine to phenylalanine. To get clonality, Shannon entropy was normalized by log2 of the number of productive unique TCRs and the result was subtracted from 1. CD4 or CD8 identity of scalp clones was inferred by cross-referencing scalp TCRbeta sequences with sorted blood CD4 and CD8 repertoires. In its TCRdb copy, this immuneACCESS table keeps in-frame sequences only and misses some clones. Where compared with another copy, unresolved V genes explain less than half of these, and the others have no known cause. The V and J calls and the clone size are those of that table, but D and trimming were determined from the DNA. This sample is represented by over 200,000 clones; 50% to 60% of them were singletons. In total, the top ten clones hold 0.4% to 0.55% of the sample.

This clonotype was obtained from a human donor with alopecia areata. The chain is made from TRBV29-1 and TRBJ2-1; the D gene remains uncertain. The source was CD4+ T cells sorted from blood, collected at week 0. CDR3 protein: CGLYAPLRDEQFF. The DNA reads TGCGGCTTATATGCACCCTTACGAGATGAGCAGTTCTTC.